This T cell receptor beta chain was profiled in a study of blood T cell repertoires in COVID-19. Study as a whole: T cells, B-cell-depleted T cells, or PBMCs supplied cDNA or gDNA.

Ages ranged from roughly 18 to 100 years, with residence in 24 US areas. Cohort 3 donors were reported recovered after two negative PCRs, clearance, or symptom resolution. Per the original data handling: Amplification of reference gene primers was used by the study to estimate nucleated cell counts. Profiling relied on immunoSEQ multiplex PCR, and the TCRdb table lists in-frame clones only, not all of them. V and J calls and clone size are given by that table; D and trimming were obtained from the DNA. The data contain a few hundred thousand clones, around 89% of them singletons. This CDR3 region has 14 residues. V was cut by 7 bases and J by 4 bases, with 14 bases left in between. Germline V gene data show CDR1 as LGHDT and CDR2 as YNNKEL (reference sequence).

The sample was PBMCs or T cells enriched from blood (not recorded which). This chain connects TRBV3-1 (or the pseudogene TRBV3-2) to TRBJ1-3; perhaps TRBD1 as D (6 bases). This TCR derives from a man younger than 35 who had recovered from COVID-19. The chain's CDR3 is CASTRGGPGNTIYF. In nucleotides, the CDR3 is TGTGCCAGCACCAGGGGAGGGCCCGGAAACACCATATATTTT.